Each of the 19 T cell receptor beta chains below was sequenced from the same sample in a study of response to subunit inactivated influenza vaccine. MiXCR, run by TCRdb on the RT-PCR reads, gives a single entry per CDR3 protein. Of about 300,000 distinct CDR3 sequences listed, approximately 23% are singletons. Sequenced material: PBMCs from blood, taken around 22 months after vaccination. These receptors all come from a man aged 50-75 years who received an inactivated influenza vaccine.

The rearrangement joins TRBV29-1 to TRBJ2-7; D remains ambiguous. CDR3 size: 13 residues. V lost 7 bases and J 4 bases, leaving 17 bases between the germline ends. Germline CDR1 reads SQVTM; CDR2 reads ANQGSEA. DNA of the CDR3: TGCAGCGCCTTGGACGGAGCAAGGTACGAGCAGTACTTC. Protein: CSALDGARYEQYF.

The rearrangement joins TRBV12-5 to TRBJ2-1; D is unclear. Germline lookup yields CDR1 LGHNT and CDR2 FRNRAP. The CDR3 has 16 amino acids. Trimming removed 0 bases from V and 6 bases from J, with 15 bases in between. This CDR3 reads CASGLVLGIRPNEQFF. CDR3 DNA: TGTGCTAGTGGTTTGGTACTTGGCATACGGCCCAATGAGCAGTTCTTC.

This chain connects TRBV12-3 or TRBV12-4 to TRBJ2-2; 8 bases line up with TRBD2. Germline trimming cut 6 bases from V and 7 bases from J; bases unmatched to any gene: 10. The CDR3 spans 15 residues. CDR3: CASSLRGARIGELFF. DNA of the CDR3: TGTGCCAGCAGCCTGCGGGGGGCGAGGATCGGGGAGCTGTTTTTT.

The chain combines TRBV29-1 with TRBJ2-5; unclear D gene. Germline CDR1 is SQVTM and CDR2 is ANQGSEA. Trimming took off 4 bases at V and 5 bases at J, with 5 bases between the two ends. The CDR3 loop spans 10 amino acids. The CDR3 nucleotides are TGCAGCGTTGGGTCGGAGACCCAGTACTTC. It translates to CSVGSETQYF.

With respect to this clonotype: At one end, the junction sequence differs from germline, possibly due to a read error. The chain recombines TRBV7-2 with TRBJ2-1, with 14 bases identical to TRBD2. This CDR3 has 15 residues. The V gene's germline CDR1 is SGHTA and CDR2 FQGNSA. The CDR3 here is CASSPWTSGRIEQSF. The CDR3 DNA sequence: TGTGCCAGCAGCCCGTGGACTAGCGGGAGGATTGAGCAGTCCTTC.

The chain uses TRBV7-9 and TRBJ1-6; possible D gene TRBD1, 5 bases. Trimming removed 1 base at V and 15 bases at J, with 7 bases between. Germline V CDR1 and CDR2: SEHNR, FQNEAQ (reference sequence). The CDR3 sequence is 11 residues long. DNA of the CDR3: TGTGCCAGCAGCTTAGGGGGGGGCCTCCACTTT. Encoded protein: CASSLGGGLHF. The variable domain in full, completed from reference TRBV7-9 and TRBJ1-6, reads DTGVSQNPRHKITKRGQNVTFRCDPISEHNRLYWYRQTLGQGPEFLTYFQNEAQLEKSRLLSDRFSAERPKGSFSTLEIQRTEQGDSAMYLCASSLGGGLHFGNGTRLTVT.

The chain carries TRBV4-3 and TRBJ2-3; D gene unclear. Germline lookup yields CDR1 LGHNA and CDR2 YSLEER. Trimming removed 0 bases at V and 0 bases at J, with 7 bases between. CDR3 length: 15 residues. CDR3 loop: CASSQDQSSTDTQYF. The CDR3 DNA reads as TGCGCCAGCAGCCAAGACCAGAGCAGCACAGATACGCAGTATTTT.

The CDR3 bases are TGCGCCAGCAGCCCAGGGGTCGGAGGCACTGAAGCTTTCTTT. The encoded protein is CASSPGVGGTEAFF. The rearrangement links TRBV23-1 to TRBJ1-1; tentatively, D is TRBD1 (6 bases). TRBV23-1 is reported as an ORF; its role is uncertain. The CDR3 runs 14 residues. Trimming shortened V by 6 bases and J by 4 bases, and 15 bases separated the two germline ends.

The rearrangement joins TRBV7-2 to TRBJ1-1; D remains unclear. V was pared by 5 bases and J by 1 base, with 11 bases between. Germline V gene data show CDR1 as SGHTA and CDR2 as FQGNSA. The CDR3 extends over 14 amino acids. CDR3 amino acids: CASSVQPGNTEAFF. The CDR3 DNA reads TGTGCCAGCAGCGTACAGCCTGGGAACACTGAAGCTTTCTTT.

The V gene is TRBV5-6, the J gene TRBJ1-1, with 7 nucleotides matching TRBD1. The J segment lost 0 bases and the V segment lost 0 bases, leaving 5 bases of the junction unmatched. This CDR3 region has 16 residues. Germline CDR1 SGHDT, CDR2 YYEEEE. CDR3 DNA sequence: TGTGCCAGCAGCTTGGACAAGGGGGCGGTGAACACTGAAGCTTTCTTT. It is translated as CASSLDKGAVNTEAFF.

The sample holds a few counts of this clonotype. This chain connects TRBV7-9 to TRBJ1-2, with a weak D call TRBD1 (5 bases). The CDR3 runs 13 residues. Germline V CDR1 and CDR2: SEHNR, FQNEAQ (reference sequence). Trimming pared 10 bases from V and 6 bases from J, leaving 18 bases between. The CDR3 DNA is TGTGCCACCCAAGCTTGGGGGGGAAATGGCTACACCTTC. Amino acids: CATQAWGGNGYTF.

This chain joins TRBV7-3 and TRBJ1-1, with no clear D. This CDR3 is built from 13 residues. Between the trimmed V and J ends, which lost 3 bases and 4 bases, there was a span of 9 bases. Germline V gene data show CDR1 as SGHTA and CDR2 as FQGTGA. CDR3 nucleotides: TGTGCCAGCAGCTTCGCGGAGAGCACTGAAGCTTTCTTT. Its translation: CASSFAESTEAFF.

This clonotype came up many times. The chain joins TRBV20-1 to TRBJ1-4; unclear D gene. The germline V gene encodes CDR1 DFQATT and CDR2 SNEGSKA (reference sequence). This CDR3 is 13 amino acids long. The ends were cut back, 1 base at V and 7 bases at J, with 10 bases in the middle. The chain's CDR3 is CSARVAGSEKLFF. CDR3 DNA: TGCAGTGCTAGAGTTGCAGGTAGTGAAAAACTGTTTTTT.

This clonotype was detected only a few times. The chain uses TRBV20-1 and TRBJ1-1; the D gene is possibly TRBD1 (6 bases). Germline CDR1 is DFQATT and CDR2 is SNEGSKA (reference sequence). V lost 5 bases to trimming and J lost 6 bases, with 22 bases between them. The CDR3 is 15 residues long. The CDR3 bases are TGCAGTGCTCCGGCGGGGGGGCATCTCTCAGCTGAAGCTTTCTTT. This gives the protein CSAPAGGHLSAEAFF.

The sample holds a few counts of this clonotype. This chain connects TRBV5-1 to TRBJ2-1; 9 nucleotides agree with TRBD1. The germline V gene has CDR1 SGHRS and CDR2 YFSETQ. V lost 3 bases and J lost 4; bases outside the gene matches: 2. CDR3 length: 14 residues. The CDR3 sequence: CASSSGQGYNEQFF. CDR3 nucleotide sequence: TGCGCCAGCAGCTCAGGACAGGGGTACAATGAGCAGTTCTTC.

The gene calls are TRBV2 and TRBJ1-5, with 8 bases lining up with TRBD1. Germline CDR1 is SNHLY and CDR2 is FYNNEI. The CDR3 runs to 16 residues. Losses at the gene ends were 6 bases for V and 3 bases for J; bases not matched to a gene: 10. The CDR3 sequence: CASRVAPGQVNQPQHF. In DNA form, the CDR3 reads TGTGCCAGCAGGGTGGCACCGGGACAGGTCAATCAGCCCCAGCATTTT.

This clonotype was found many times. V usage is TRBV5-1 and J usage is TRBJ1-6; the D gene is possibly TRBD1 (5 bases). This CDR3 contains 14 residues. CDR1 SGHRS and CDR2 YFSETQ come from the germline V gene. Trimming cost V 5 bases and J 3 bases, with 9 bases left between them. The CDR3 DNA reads TGCGCCAGCAGTGAAGGGGTCTATAATTCACCCCTCCACTTT. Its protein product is CASSEGVYNSPLHF.

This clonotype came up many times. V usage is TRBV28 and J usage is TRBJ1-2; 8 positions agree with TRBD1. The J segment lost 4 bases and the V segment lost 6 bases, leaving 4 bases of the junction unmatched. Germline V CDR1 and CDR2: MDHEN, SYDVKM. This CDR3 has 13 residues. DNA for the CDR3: TGTGCCAGCAGGGACAGGGATCTCTATGGCTACACCTTC. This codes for CASRDRDLYGYTF.

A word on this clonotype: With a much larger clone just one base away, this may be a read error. The CDR3 sequence: CASRLAGQETQYF. CDR3 bases: TGTGCCAGCAGACTAGCGGGGCAAGAGACCCAGTACTTC. The genes are TRBV7-6 and TRBJ2-5; 10 nucleotides align to TRBD2. The CDR3 is 13 residues long. V lost 6 bases, J lost 2 bases, and 0 bases stayed unmatched. The germline V gene encodes CDR1 SGHVS and CDR2 FNYEAQ.